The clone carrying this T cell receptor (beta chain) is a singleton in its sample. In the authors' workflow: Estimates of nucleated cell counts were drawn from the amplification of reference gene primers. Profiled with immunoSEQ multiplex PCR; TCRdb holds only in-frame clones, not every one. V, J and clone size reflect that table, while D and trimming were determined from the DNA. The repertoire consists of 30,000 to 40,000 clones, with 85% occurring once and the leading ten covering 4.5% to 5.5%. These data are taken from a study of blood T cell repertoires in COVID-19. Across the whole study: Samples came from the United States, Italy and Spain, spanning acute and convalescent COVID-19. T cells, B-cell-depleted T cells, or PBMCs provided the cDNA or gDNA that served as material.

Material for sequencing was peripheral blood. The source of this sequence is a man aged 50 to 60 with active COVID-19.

The CDR3 region is CASSLYSGLQETQYF. CDR3 nucleotide sequence: TGTGCCAGCAGTTTATACTCGGGACTCCAAGAGACCCAGTACTTC. The V call is TRBV27, the J call TRBJ2-5, with D possibly TRBD2 on 6 matching bases. The CDR3 has 15 residues. The germline CDR1 and CDR2 sequences are MNHEY and SMNVEV (reference sequence). V lost 1 base, J lost 1 base, and 10 bases lay in between.